This T cell receptor (beta chain) was sequenced for a study of CXCR3-negative and CXCR3-positive naive CD8 T cells. The study, taken as a whole, reports: Comparison of naive CXCR3-negative and CXCR3-positive cells revealed similar TRBV-TRBJ usage, while memory cells differed. In CXCR3-positive naive cells, the TRB CDR3s were more hydrophobic than in CXCR3-negative naive cells. Cryopreserved cells partially lost CXCR3 expression, and fresh PBMCs were used in most assays.

Those CD8+ T cells considered naive were CD45RO-CCR7+CD27+CD95-. The CDR3 runs 12 residues. As for this clonotype: Its matching antigen is unknown.

The study made its TRB cDNA libraries by 5' RACE, adding UMI labels. TCRdb reprocessed the 5' RACE reads, with one entry per CDR3 protein and no DNA. Reported are some 54,000 distinct CDR3 sequences; the ten largest clones contain 0.5% to 0.6%. The chain links TRBV12-3 or TRBV12-4 to TRBJ1-5. This receptor was identified in a human donor in good health. Some clones in this sample may be carry-over from other donors' samples. Sequenced material: naive CXCR3+ CD8+ T cells from blood. Regarding subset: CD45RO-CCR7+CD27+CD95- naive CD8+ T cells expressing CXCR3 (TNR3+). CDR3 sequence: CASAEVNQPQHF.